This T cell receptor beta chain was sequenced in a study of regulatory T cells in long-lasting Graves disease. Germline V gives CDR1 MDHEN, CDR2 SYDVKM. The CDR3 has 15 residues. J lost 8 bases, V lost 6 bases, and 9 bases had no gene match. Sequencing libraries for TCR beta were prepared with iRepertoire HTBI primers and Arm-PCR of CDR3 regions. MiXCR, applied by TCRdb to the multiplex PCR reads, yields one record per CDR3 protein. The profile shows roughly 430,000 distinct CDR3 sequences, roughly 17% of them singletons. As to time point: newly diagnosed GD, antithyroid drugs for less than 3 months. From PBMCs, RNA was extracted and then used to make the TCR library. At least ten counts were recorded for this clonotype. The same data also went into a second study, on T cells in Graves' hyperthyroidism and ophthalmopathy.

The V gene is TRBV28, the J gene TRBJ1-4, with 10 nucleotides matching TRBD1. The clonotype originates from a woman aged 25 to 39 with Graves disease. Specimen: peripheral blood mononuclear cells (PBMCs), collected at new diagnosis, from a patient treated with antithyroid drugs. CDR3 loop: CASSPAGDRGEKLFF. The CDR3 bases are TGTGCCAGCAGCCCGGCGGGGGACAGGGGCGAAAAACTGTTTTTT.